Presented here are 7 T cell receptor beta chains from one specimen sequenced in a study of T cells expressing NK-cell markers. One entry per CDR3 protein, without DNA, is what TCRdb gives after re-calling the 5' RACE reads. The sample table includes 200,000 to 300,000 distinct CDR3 sequences. The material sequenced was blood T cells: a sorted CD56 or NKG2C T cell subset, CD4+ or CD8+ T cells, or bulk PBMC T cells (not recorded which). These receptors came from a man aged 18 to 29 in good health.

The chain employs TRBV27 and TRBJ1-5; TCRdb calls TRBD1, which cannot be checked without DNA. Germline lookup yields CDR1 MNHEY and CDR2 SMNVEV (reference sequence). The CDR3 runs to 15 residues. The CDR3 loop reads CASSPLSTGPYPQHF.

This chain uses TRBV20-1 with TRBJ2-3; the D gene TCRdb calls, TRBD2, cannot be checked with no DNA. Germline lookup yields CDR1 DFQATT and CDR2 SNEGSKA (reference sequence). The CDR3 is 16 residues long. The CDR3 loop reads CSTGLAGGGATDTQYF.

The V and J genes are TRBV20-1 and TRBJ2-5; TCRdb names TRBD1, which stays unverified in the absence of DNA. Germline V CDR1 and CDR2: DFQATT, SNEGSKA (reference sequence). CDR3 length: 14 residues. The CDR3 here is CSAPRPGYQETQYF.

Here the CDR3 reads CASSGGQGANYGYTF. The genes are TRBV5-4 and TRBJ1-2; TCRdb outputs TRBD1, but without DNA this stays unchecked. The length of the CDR3 is 15 residues. Germline V lookup: CDR1 SGHNT, CDR2 YYREEE (reference sequence).

V is TRBV20-1 and J is TRBJ2-1. Germline CDR1 reads DFQATT; CDR2 reads SNEGSKA (reference sequence). The CDR3 is made up of 15 amino acids. The CDR3 loop reads CSARSVAGPYNEQFF.

CDR3 amino acids: CASSPGGRHYNEQFF. The chain has TRBV6-2 or TRBV6-3 and TRBJ2-1; the TRBD2 assignment by TCRdb is unverifiable without DNA. The CDR3 has 15 residues. Germline values: CDR1 MNHEY, CDR2 SVGEGT.

This chain's CDR3 is CASSPRDTYTGELFF. The V gene is TRBV5-1, the J gene TRBJ2-2; as DNA is missing, the TRBD1 call by TCRdb cannot be tested. This CDR3 contains 15 residues. Germline-derived CDR1 and CDR2 are SGHRS and YFSETQ. Filled out from reference TRBV5-1 and TRBJ2-2, the complete variable domain reads KAGVTQTPRYLIKTRGQQVTLSCSPISGHRSVSWYQQTPGQGLQFLFEYFSETQRNKGNFPGRFSGRQFSNSRSEMNVSTLELGDSALYLCASSPRDTYTGELFFGEGSRLTVL.